This entry lists 4 T cell receptor beta chains sequenced from one sample in a study of spatial heterogeneity in lung cancer. Time point: blood at routine non-recurrence follow-up after resection. Whole RNA from tumor, nontumor lung or frozen PBMC was sequenced unsorted. From the 5' RACE reads, TCRdb called clonotypes with MiXCR, one entry per CDR3 protein. Of roughly 120,000 distinct CDR3 sequences listed, 10% to 15% are singletons. This specimen was PBMCs, taken at follow-up. The receptors were gathered from a male donor with early-stage non-small cell lung cancer.

The count of this clonotype is one. The chain employs TRBV20-1 and TRBJ2-7, with 7 bases lining up with TRBD1. The trim removed 5 bases at V and 2 bases at J, leaving 12 bases unmatched. There are 15 residues in the CDR3. Germline assignment: CDR1 DFQATT and CDR2 SNEGSKA (reference sequence). The CDR3 DNA is TGCAGTGCTCTTAACAGGGGTCCAGGCACCTACGAGCAGTACTTC. Amino acid sequence: CSALNRGPGTYEQYF.

This clonotype showed up many times. The chain combines TRBV5-1 with TRBJ2-5; TRBD1 matches at 12 bases. The CDR3 has 15 residues. Germline V gives CDR1 SGHRS, CDR2 YFSETQ. Trimming at V came to 1 base and at J to 5 bases, leaving 3 bases not matched to a gene. DNA of the CDR3: TGCGCCAGCAGCTTGCTCGGGACAGGGGGCGAGACCCAGTACTTC. It codes for CASSLLGTGGETQYF.

This clonotype came up many times. This rearrangement joins TRBV28 to TRBJ1-1; 8 nucleotides agree with TRBD1. The V segment lost 7 bases and the J segment 1 base; nucleotides outside the gene matches: 8. The CDR3 consists of 15 residues. Germline V gives CDR1 MDHEN, CDR2 SYDVKM. The CDR3 DNA is TGTGCCAGCACACCTCAAGGACAGGGGAACACTGAAGCTTTCTTT. Its translation is CASTPQGQGNTEAFF.

Ten or more counts support this clonotype. CDR3 amino acids: CAWSTSTDTQYF. In nucleotides, the CDR3 is TGTGCCTGGAGTACTAGCACAGATACGCAGTATTTT. The chain joins TRBV30 to TRBJ2-3; D not resolved. CDR3 length: 12 residues. Trimming shortened V by 2 bases and J by 0 bases, and 3 bases separated the two germline ends. Looked up from germline, CDR1 is GTSNPN and CDR2 is SVGIG (reference sequence).